The rows below give T cell receptor beta chains drawn from one sample of a study of CD8 T cells in ankylosing spondylitis. MiXCR, run by TCRdb on the 5' RACE reads, gives a single entry per CDR3 protein. The top ten clones hold 28% of a sample with nearly 25,000 distinct CDR3 sequences, less than 20% of them seen once. The sequenced sample was blood. Every receptor here comes from a male donor with ankylosing spondylitis or in good health (not recorded which). CDR3s include the opening cysteine and the closing phenylalanine or tryptophan. The D gene is left open where the match is weak. Clone size appears in some rows only: once, few, many, or a class for an expanded clone.

V	D	size	J	CDR3	DNA
TRBV20-1	.	.	TRBJ2-7	CSARDLGRNYEQYF	TGCAGTGCTAGAGACCTGGGAAGAAACTACGAGCAGTACTTC
TRBV27	TRBD2	few	TRBJ2-7	CASSFSKLAGAYEQYF	TGTGCCAGCAGTTTCAGTAAACTAGCGGGGGCCTACGAGCAGTACTTC
TRBV5-6	.	few	TRBJ2-2	CASSRPVYTGELFF	TGTGCCAGCAGCCGTCCGGTTTACACCGGGGAGCTGTTTTTT
TRBV11-2	.	.	TRBJ2-5	CASSLDGDAETQYF	TGTGCCAGCAGCTTAGACGGGGATGCAGAGACCCAGTACTTC
TRBV3-1	.	many	TRBJ1-4	CASSQARSTKLFF	TGTGCCAGCAGCCAGGCCAGATCGACTAAACTGTTTTTT
TRBV6-2/TRBV6-3	TRBD1	few	TRBJ1-2	CASSRTGDHVGYTF	TGTGCCAGCAGTCGGACAGGGGATCATGTTGGCTACACCTTC
TRBV20-1	.	.	TRBJ2-5	CSALGRETQYF	TGCAGTGCTCTGGGGCGGGAGACCCAGTACTTC
TRBV5-1	TRBD2	.	TRBJ2-1	CASSLAGAYNEQFF	TGCGCCAGCAGCTTAGCGGGGGCTTACAATGAGCAGTTCTTC
TRBV7-6	.	many	TRBJ1-1	CASSFRGNTEAFF	TGTGCCAGCAGCTTCAGGGGGAACACTGAAGCTTTCTTT
TRBV20-1	.	.	TRBJ1-1	CSAEAGEAFF	TGCAGTGCTGAGGCGGGAGAAGCTTTCTTT
TRBV29-1	.	few	TRBJ2-2	CSVGLGRWNTGELFF	TGCAGCGTTGGCCTGGGACGGTGGAACACCGGGGAGCTGTTTTTT